What follows describes a single TCR beta chain. Which antigen it targets is not known. Base qualities are missing; no much larger clone stands one base away. The CDR3 goes from the cysteine to the phenylalanine over 17 residues. The retained sequence is limited to the CDR3, 51 bases, with the frame set at the first base. CDR1 and CDR2 are drawn from the germline V gene (reference sequence): SEHNR, FQNEAQ. From V the trimming removes 4 bases and from J it removes 1 base, while the gene matches leave 9 bases of the junction unaccounted for. The data belong to a study of cytomegalovirus exposure and HLA in healthy donors (dated by TCRdb to about 2017). Notes on the research overall: According to an earlier analysis of 587 of the donors, about 179 million T cells yielded over 100 million unique TCR beta sequences and approximately 300 Gb of sequence data. Among the roughly 400 genotyped donors, around 81% belonged to the genetic ancestry cluster associated with self-reported Caucasian donors. A separate validation cohort of roughly 130 different subjects was used in addition to the approximately 700-subject first cohort. Rather than drawing on any new phenotypic data, the later analysis identified candidate immune exposures from TCR beta sequences and the way those sequences occurred across donors. Among roughly 370 genotyped donors of the cohort, an average of approximately 240,000 unique TCR beta nucleotide sequences were sequenced per donor, roughly 18% of them non-productive. HLA typing included class I and class II loci at four-digit resolution. Genome-wide SNP genotypes for about 65% of the 666 donors were used in a later genetic analysis, which treated that subset as a discovery cohort. Several DR-DQ haplotypes were handled as single units for association and clustering because linkage in the cohort was strong. Donor age, sex, ethnicity and CMV serostatus were compiled alongside the repertoire data. The study combined high-throughput TCR immunosequencing, statistical association of individual TCRs with disease status, and machine learning to predict cytomegalovirus infection status. Typing coverage differed by locus: A, B, C, DRB1 and DQB1 were typed in roughly 629-630 donors, DQA1 in 500 to 550, DPA1 in some 610, and DPB1 in roughly 450. The study aimed to test whether cataloging public T cell receptors could reveal signatures of past pathogen exposure. Approximately 330 gigabases of sequencing data and around 88 million unique TCR sequences made up an early release that covered over 550 HLA-typed donors. To decide whether each TCR beta V gene segment behaved as functional or pseudogenic, an earlier analysis of 587 of the donors relied on high-throughput TCR beta sequencing. Using immunosequencing, the study profiled T cell repertoires from around 670 subjects and related those repertoires to cytomegalovirus serostatus. Every discovery cohort repertoire had been produced on one sequencing platform. A later analysis re-examined previously published TCR beta repertoires from more than 650 donors and added high-resolution HLA genotyping to investigate patterns of TCR occurrence.

Library method: the immunoSEQ multiplex PCR assay. The multiplex PCR relied on a mix of 60 forward primers for TCR Vbeta segments and 13 reverse primers for TCR Jbeta segments. The CDR3 region of rearranged TCR beta genes was amplified from genomic DNA with a multiplex PCR assay. Amplified TCR beta libraries were sequenced as 87-base-pair reads on the Illumina HiSeq System. The original pipeline was this. In a later analysis, tens of millions of unique TCR beta chains were counted across the 690 or so repertoires, and roughly 11 million of these chains were shared by at least two donors. Raw reads were error-corrected and collapsed into unique sequences with a nearest-neighbor algorithm that merged closely related sequences to remove PCR and sequencing errors. CDR3 sequences were aligned to IMGT reference sequences to assign V, D and J gene segments. For a sequence to be retained, a match of at least six nucleotides to both a V gene segment and a J gene segment was required. A rearrangement counted as productive if the CDR3 had no stop codons and remained in frame with V and J, and every other rearrangement counted as non-productive. Following IMGT convention, CDR3 was defined as the stretch from the second conserved V-encoded cysteine up to the conserved J-encoded phenylalanine. The earlier analysis of 500 to 650 of the donors excluded any sequence lacking an unambiguous match to a single V gene segment. In an earlier analysis of around 600 of the donors, V segments were called functional above 56.7% productive rearrangements and were called segregating when the between-donor standard deviation exceeded 5%. A statistical classification framework was built for diagnosing cytomegalovirus status from the catalog of TCR beta chain sequences. A later analysis assigned V and J genes by comparing TCR nucleotide sequences with IMGT/GENE-DB human TR gene sequences. A later analysis assigned CDR3 sequences and most-parsimonious VDJ recombination scenarios with the TCRdist pipeline. In a later analysis, each TCR beta chain was defined by its CDR3 amino acid sequence together with its V-gene family, and reads without a unique V-gene family were excluded. To address suspected cross-contamination and a sequencing artifact, a later analysis removed 592 highly shared, low-generation-probability nucleotide sequences. In a later analysis, a clonal expansion index was calculated for each public chain from normalized within-repertoire ranks of inferred template counts. In a later analysis, generation probabilities were computed using a VDJ recombination model fitted to out-of-frame rearrangements, and the results were checked against IGoR. Hypergeometric tests were used in a later analysis to score TCR-TCR, TCR-HLA and TCR-CMV co-occurrence, with a repertoire-size bias correction applied to the TCR pairs. In a later analysis, false discovery rates were estimated by permuting HLA or CMV assignments 20 times. In a later analysis, co-occurring TCRs were grouped with DBSCAN, and TCRdist sequence similarity was added when clustering was performed within HLA-allele-positive subsets. Co-occurrence clustering excluded repertoires with fewer than 30,000 or more than 120,000 public chains, plus five with anomalous nucleotide sharing. TCRdb retrieved this table from immuneACCESS and kept in-frame rearrangements only. Not all clones are present; in checked studies, unresolved V genes account for under half, and no reason is known for the remainder. The V and J calls and clone size are taken from that table; D and trimming were inferred from the DNA. The sample yields roughly 130,000 clones; more than 65% were counted once. The ten largest make up roughly 2.6% of the sample.

The cohort was made up of roughly 670 healthy bone marrow donors. At the time of sampling, all cohort members were nominally healthy, though unrecorded immune exposures were likely present. The donor tested CMV seronegative, placing the donor among the roughly 340 seronegative members of the cohort. Every donor gave a peripheral blood sample, and the peripheral blood mononuclear cells from that sample were used for TCR beta sequencing. Genomic DNA was extracted from the blood cell samples with the Qiagen DNeasy Blood Extraction Kit. What the study reported, not specific to this receptor: An association between a missense DCLRE1C variant and V-gene and J-gene trimming of TCR beta chains was found in a later genetic analysis and replicated in an independent cohort. The presence/absence analyses assumed that sequencing depth was roughly uniform across donors, and that assumption may not be true. The classifier was reported to diagnose cytomegalovirus status with high specificity and sensitivity in both the original cohort and the validation cohort. The cohort was sequenced for TCR beta chains only, and without alpha or paired-chain data the features that could be detected were limited. In a later analysis, HLA-associated TCR beta chains were found to be more clonally expanded and to have lower generation probabilities than equally common non-associated chains. Over 15 rarely observed V segments, including chromosome 9 orphons, were excluded from the earlier analysis of about 610 of the donors because counts were too low. A later analysis found that TCR association rates varied across HLA loci, with DRB1 alleles showing the most associated TCRs and HLA-C alleles the fewest. In vitro tests confirmed that a few of the cytomegalovirus-associated TCR beta chains recognize cytomegalovirus antigens. A later analysis reported that several top co-occurrence clusters appeared linked to parvovirus B19, influenza, CMV and Epstein-Barr virus. Assigning TCR associations to individual alleles was difficult when HLA alleles, especially DR and DQ, strongly co-occurred. In an earlier analysis of 587 of the donors, most TCR beta V segments were observed in productive rearrangements about 90% or about 30% of the time, broadly matching IMGT annotations. A cluster of highly shared sequence variants was judged likely to represent a technical artifact of the sequencing pipeline. Some IMGT-functional V segments, including TRBV6-2 and TRBV6-3, could not be distinguished by the 87-base-pair reads and were therefore excluded. Because HLA typing was unavailable for some donors at each locus, only the typed subset was used in association tests. Correlated functional status among segregating V segments might reflect linkage disequilibrium, but an unknown experimental factor could not be ruled out. A later analysis associated about 18,000 TCR beta sequences with specific HLA alleles at a false discovery rate of 0.05. CMV serostatus was the only immune exposure information available for the cohort. A further reported finding was that TCR beta sequences accurately predicted the HLA-A and HLA-B alleles for most subjects in the first cohort. Most TCR sequences were seen in very few donors, while some public TCRs were found in many individuals. The authors suggested that the approach could potentially be extended to other disease states and immunological phenotypes. According to a later genetic analysis, donors in an Asian-associated ancestry cluster had fewer N-insertions in productive TCRs than the approximately 690-donor mean. In a later analysis, most CMV-associated TCR beta chains were found to appear HLA-restricted, with HLA associations seemingly driven largely by CMV exposure. A total of fewer than 200 TCR beta chains were listed by the study as associated with cytomegalovirus.

Here the chain combines TRBV7-9 and TRBJ1-5, with 8 middle bases fitting TRBD1. Material: PBMCs. The receptor was derived from a man aged 50-60 years in good health and CMV-seronegative. The CDR3 region: CASSSEPGTGSNQPQHF. The nucleotide sequence is given as TGTGCCAGCAGCTCCGAACCCGGGACAGGAAGCAATCAGCCCCAGCATTTT.